This T cell receptor beta chain was recorded in a study of cytomegalovirus exposure and HLA in healthy donors. A multiplex PCR was run with 60 Vbeta primers and 13 Jbeta primers. Method: immunoSEQ multiplex PCR; TCRdb's copy keeps in-frame clones and lacks some. The sample has over 120,000 clones; roughly 75% are singletons. Notes on the study in general: In vitro testing confirmed a few CMV-associated chains as specific for CMV antigens.

A note on this clone: Its antigen is currently unknown.

The sequencing input was PBMCs. The sequence was obtained from a female donor in good health and CMV-seronegative.

The CDR3 DNA follows: TGTGCCAGCAGACCAGCCAGGGGGATGAACACTGAAGCTTTCTTT. This sequence encodes CASRPARGMNTEAFF. V usage is TRBV7-6 and J usage is TRBJ1-1; 7 bases map to TRBD1. CDR3 length: 15 residues. CDR1 is SGHVS and CDR2 is FNYEAQ in the germline V gene. Unmatched junction bases numbered 7, after V lost 6 bases and J lost 0 bases.